The 24 T cell receptor beta chains below were found in one sample sequenced in a study of breast tumors, draining lymph nodes, adjacent tissues. The lymph nodes were axillary draining lymph nodes from breast cancer patients. Each CDR3 protein gets one entry after TCRdb re-called the multiplex PCR reads with MiXCR. The data contain about 270,000 distinct CDR3 sequences, around 30% of them seen just once; the ten biggest clones take up more than 1%. Sequencing input: axillary lymph node tissue. All receptors come from a female donor with breast cancer. Some clones in this sample may be carry-over from other donors' samples.

This clonotype was detected ten times or more. The V and J genes are TRBV7-2 and TRBJ2-1; the D gene is possibly TRBD2 (5 bases). V was shortened by 1 base and J by 5 bases, with 18 bases between the two germline ends. The V gene's germline CDR1 is SGHTA and CDR2 FQGNSA. The CDR3 totals 17 residues. CDR3 region: CASSLVPASPRDNEQFF. Written as DNA, the CDR3 is TGTGCCAGCAGCTTAGTGCCCGCTAGCCCGAGGGACAATGAGCAGTTCTTC.

The rearrangement joins TRBV7-9 to TRBJ1-6; no clear D. The CDR3 covers 14 residues. Per the germline V gene, CDR1 is SEHNR and CDR2 is FQNEAQ (reference sequence). Trimming pared 5 bases from V and 13 bases from J, leaving 18 bases between. The CDR3 nucleotides are TGTGCCAGCAGCCCCCCAACGGGGAATTTCCCCCTCCACTTT. Translated: CASSPPTGNFPLHF.

This clonotype was counted at least ten times. This chain connects TRBV19 to TRBJ2-2; TRBD2 agrees at 11 bases. V lost 6 bases, J lost 4 bases, and 10 bases stayed unmatched. Germline V gives CDR1 LNHDA, CDR2 SQIVND (reference sequence). CDR3 length: 17 residues. Written as DNA, the CDR3 is TGTGCCAGTAGGTTCTCCGGGACTAGCGGATCCACCGGGGAGCTGTTTTTT. Translating it yields CASRFSGTSGSTGELFF.

On this clonotype: The CDR3 does not close with the conserved phenylalanine or tryptophan, likely indicating a read error. This rearrangement joins TRBV2 to TRBJ2-2; D might be TRBD1 or TRBD2, each matching 5 bases. Trimming pared 8 bases from V and 6 bases from J, leaving 16 bases between. The CDR3 sequence is 14 residues long. The germline V gene has CDR1 SNHLY and CDR2 FYNNEI. The CDR3 DNA sequence: TGTGCCAGCGGTCCGGGGCGCTCTTCCGGGGAGCTGTTTTAC. It is translated as CASGPGRSSGELFY.

This clonotype was picked up many times. The gene calls are TRBV20-1 and TRBJ2-2, with D possibly being TRBD1 (7 bases). CDR3 size: 17 residues. V was shortened by 4 bases and J by 2 bases, with 20 bases between the two germline ends. Germline loops: CDR1 DFQATT, CDR2 SNEGSKA (reference sequence). CDR3 sequence: CSATDRRRGLNTGELFF. The CDR3 bases are TGCAGTGCTACCGACAGGAGGAGGGGGCTTAACACCGGGGAGCTGTTTTTT.

There are many counts of this clonotype. This rearrangement joins TRBV12-3 or TRBV12-4 to TRBJ1-6; 8 bases match TRBD1. The CDR3 has 13 amino acids. The ends lost 6 bases at V and 6 bases at J; junction bases unmatched: 1. Written as DNA, the CDR3 is TGTGCCAGCAGCGACAGGGGTAATTCACCCCTCCACTTT. Encoded protein: CASSDRGNSPLHF.

Ten or more counts support this clonotype. The genes are TRBV5-1 and TRBJ1-2; no definite D call. Germline V lookup: CDR1 SGHRS, CDR2 YFSETQ. V was cut by 2 bases and J by 5 bases, with 13 bases left in between. The CDR3 spans 14 residues. CDR3 nucleotides: TGCGCCAGCAGCTTAGTATCAGGCCGATATGGCTACACCTTC. Protein sequence: CASSLVSGRYGYTF.

This clonotype was detected ten times or more. This chain connects TRBV28 to TRBJ1-3; 7 bases map to TRBD1. Germline CDR1 reads MDHEN; CDR2 reads SYDVKM. V was clipped by 6 bases and J by 2 bases; unmatched bases: 4. The CDR3 sequence is 14 residues long. The DNA of the CDR3 is TGTGCCAGCAGACCTACAGGGGCTGGAAACACCATATATTTT. It encodes CASRPTGAGNTIYF.

With respect to this clonotype: A read error may explain this, as a much larger clone is one base away. The V and J genes are TRBV6-5 and TRBJ1-5; unclear D gene. Germline CDR1 reads MNHEY; CDR2 reads SVGAGI. The CDR3 runs to 13 residues. V gave up 6 bases and J gave up 4 bases, with 10 bases separating them. The CDR3 spells CASRGPRNQPQHF. CDR3 coding DNA: TGTGCCAGCAGAGGACCCCGTAATCAGCCCCAGCATTTT.

This clonotype has a count of ten or more. The rearrangement links TRBV29-1 to TRBJ2-1; D might be TRBD1 (5 bases). Germline CDR1 reads SQVTM; CDR2 reads ANQGSEA. This CDR3 is 13 amino acids long. V was cut by 2 bases and J by 7 bases, with 12 bases left in between. CDR3 nucleotide sequence: TGCAGCGTTGAACCATCAAAGGGGAATGAGCAGTTCTTC. This sequence encodes CSVEPSKGNEQFF.

As regards this clonotype: At one of its ends the junction is not consistent with the germline gene, which may arise from a read error. The chain has TRBV7-9 and TRBJ2-7; D is undetermined. Germline loops: CDR1 SEHNR, CDR2 FQNEAQ (reference sequence). The CDR3 has 16 amino acids. The DNA of the CDR3 is TGTGCCAGCAGCTTAGCGAGCAGCCTAGGCACCTACGAGCGGTACTTC. This codes for CASSLASSLGTYERYF.

The chain is built from TRBV11-3 and TRBJ2-5, with D perhaps TRBD1 or TRBD2 (6 bases each). There are 13 residues in the CDR3. The germline V gene has CDR1 SGHNT and CDR2 YENEEA. Trimming removed 9 bases at V and 2 bases at J, with 13 bases between. CDR3 sequence (DNA): TGTGCCAGGAGGGGGGACCTACAAGAGACCCAGTACTTC. Protein: CARRGDLQETQYF.

This clonotype has ten or more counts. The rearrangement links TRBV20-1 to TRBJ2-1; TRBD1 or TRBD2 may be the D gene (5 bases each). CDR1 and CDR2 (germline): DFQATT, SNEGSKA (reference sequence). This CDR3 has 14 amino acids. Trimming left V 6 bases short and J 4 bases short, with 16 bases between. The chain's CDR3 is CSASGGVGYNEQFF. The CDR3 DNA follows: TGCAGTGCCAGTGGGGGAGTTGGGTACAATGAGCAGTTCTTC.

The J gene is TRBJ1-3, the V gene TRBV20-1; TRBD1 agrees at 9 bases. This CDR3 spans 15 amino acids. Germline lookup yields CDR1 DFQATT and CDR2 SNEGSKA (reference sequence). V lost 2 bases, J lost 4 bases, and 6 bases stayed unmatched. As DNA, the CDR3 is TGCAGTGCTAGACCGGGACAGGGCGAGGGAAACACCATATATTTT. Translating gives CSARPGQGEGNTIYF.

Comment on this clonotype: A single base separates this from a much larger clone, so it may be a read error. This is likely a read error, given that the CDR3 carries no conserved phenylalanine or tryptophan at its end. The chain couples TRBV4-1 to TRBJ2-5; TRBD1 agrees at 9 bases. Germline V lookup: CDR1 MGHRA, CDR2 YSYEKL. V shed 3 bases, J shed 4 bases, and the junction held 15 bases outside the gene matches. The CDR3 is made up of 18 amino acids. CDR3 DNA sequence: TGCGCCAGCAGCCATCTCCTTTCCGGGACAGGGAGTGGAGAGACCCAGTACCTC. It specifies CASSHLLSGTGSGETQYL.

V gene TRBV6-4 combines with J gene TRBJ2-6; TRBD1 matches 8 bases. V lost 3 bases, J lost 0 bases, and 1 base stayed unmatched. This CDR3 is 16 amino acids long. Germline CDR1 is MRHNA and CDR2 is SNTAGT. The CDR3 sequence is CASSEQGDSGANVLTF. CDR3 DNA sequence: TGTGCCAGCAGTGAACAGGGGGACTCTGGGGCCAACGTCCTGACTTTC.

This clonotype was observed at least ten times. The chain employs TRBV7-8 and TRBJ2-7; 8 nucleotides match TRBD2. The germline gives CDR1 SGHVS, CDR2 FQNEAQ. V lost 5 bases to trimming and J lost 3 bases; unmatched junction nucleotides: 9. The CDR3 runs 15 residues. CDR3 in amino acids: CASSLTGTSRYEQYF. CDR3 bases: TGTGCCAGCAGCCTGACCGGGACTAGTCGCTACGAGCAGTACTTC.

This clonotype was counted ten times or more. The rearrangement joins TRBV19 to TRBJ1-5; D uncertain. The CDR3 consists of 13 residues. The V end was cut by 6 bases, the J end by 3 bases, with 9 bases between. Germline V gives CDR1 LNHDA, CDR2 SQIVND (reference sequence). The CDR3 sequence: CASRVQPNQPQHF. Written as DNA, the CDR3 is TGTGCCAGTAGGGTACAACCCAATCAGCCCCAGCATTTT. Full variable domain (remainder filled in from reference TRBV19 and TRBJ1-5): DGGITQSPKYLFRKEGQNVTLSCEQNLNHDAMYWYRQDPGQGLRLIYYSQIVNDFQKGDIAEGYSVSREKKESFPLTVTSAQKNPTAFYLCASRVQPNQPQHFGDGTRLSIL.

This clonotype was counted many times. The rearrangement joins TRBV30 to TRBJ2-5; D is unclear. Germline CDR1 GTSNPN, CDR2 SVGIG (reference sequence). The V gene lost 1 base and the J gene lost 5 bases, with 11 bases spanning the gap. The CDR3 covers 13 residues. CDR3 sequence reads: CAWSDPYGETQYF. The CDR3 DNA follows: TGTGCCTGGAGTGACCCCTATGGGGAGACCCAGTACTTC. The full variable domain, rest sourced from reference TRBV30 and TRBJ2-5, is SQTIHQWPATLVQPVGSPLSLECTVEGTSNPNLYWYRQAAGRGLQLLFYSVGIGQISSEVPQNLSASRPQDRQFILSSKKLLLSDSGFYLCAWSDPYGETQYFGPGTRLLVL.

J is TRBJ2-1 and V is TRBV6-5; TRBD1 might be the D (6 bases). This CDR3 is built from 15 residues. Per germline, CDR1 MNHEY and CDR2 SVGAGI. Deletions cut 6 bases from V and 9 bases from J, with 21 bases between. The CDR3 loop reads CASRSSGVRGSEQFF. For the CDR3, the DNA is TGTGCCAGCAGGTCCAGCGGTGTAAGGGGGTCTGAGCAGTTCTTC.

This clonotype has at least ten counts. The genes are TRBV20-1 and TRBJ1-5; 11 positions agree with TRBD1. This CDR3 spans 14 amino acids. Trimming at V came to 2 bases and at J to 5 bases, leaving 2 bases not matched to a gene. Germline V gene sequence: CDR1 DFQATT, CDR2 SNEGSKA (reference sequence). This CDR3 reads CSARPGQGDQPQHF. CDR3 DNA sequence: TGCAGTGCTAGACCGGGACAGGGGGATCAGCCCCAGCATTTT.

The rearrangement joins TRBV4-2 to TRBJ2-1, with 11 positions matching TRBD2. This CDR3 is 15 amino acids long. The germline V gene encodes CDR1 LGHNA and CDR2 YNFKEQ. V gave up 4 bases and J gave up 4 bases; unmatched junction bases: 3. The CDR3 DNA follows: TGTGCCAGCAGCCCGCGACTAGCGGGATACAATGAGCAGTTCTTC. Amino acids: CASSPRLAGYNEQFF.

The chain combines TRBV7-2 with TRBJ2-5; TRBD2 matches 12 bases. Trimming took 2 bases from V and 2 from J; bases not matched to a gene: 9. The CDR3 spans 18 residues. In germline, CDR1 is SGHTA, CDR2 FQGNSA. The CDR3 sequence is CASSLTSGRHIGQETQYF. The CDR3, as DNA: TGTGCCAGCAGCTTAACTAGCGGGAGGCATATAGGACAAGAGACCCAGTACTTC. The full variable domain, its missing parts supplied by reference TRBV7-2 and TRBJ2-5, is GAGVSQSPSNKVTEKGKDVELRCDPISGHTALYWYRQSLGQGLEFLIYFQGNSAPDKSGLPSDRFSAERTGGSVSTLTIQRTQQEDSAVYLCASSLTSGRHIGQETQYFGPGTRLLVL.

This clonotype was picked up many times. V and J are TRBV20-1 and TRBJ2-6, with 7 bases matching TRBD2. There are 16 residues in the CDR3. CDR1 and CDR2 (germline): DFQATT, SNEGSKA (reference sequence). The junction had 8 bases not matched to a gene; V was cut back by 6 bases and J by 0 bases. The CDR3 reads CSATGTIPSGANVLTF. The CDR3 DNA follows: TGCAGTGCAACCGGGACTATCCCCTCTGGGGCCAACGTCCTGACTTTC.